This passage covers 2 T cell receptor beta chains from one sample sequenced in a study of T cell clones after liver transplantation. The assay was immunoSEQ multiplex PCR, and TCRdb's table has in-frame clones only and misses some. The sample comprises roughly 80,000 clones, less than 90% of which are singletons, and 2.5% to 3.5% rests with the top ten. Sequencing was performed on CD4+ T cells from blood, taken at the 22-month timepoint. These receptor sequences come from a human patient who received a liver transplant. Certain T cells may be donor cells from the graft.

The chain joins TRBV18 to TRBJ2-2; 8 bases agree with TRBD1. The V gene end was trimmed by 5 bases and the J gene end by 0 bases; junction bases not matched to a gene: 2. The length of the CDR3 is 15 residues. Germline values: CDR1 KGHSH, CDR2 LQKENI. CDR3 loop: CASSRTGSNTGELFF. DNA of the CDR3: TGTGCCAGCTCAAGGACAGGGTCGAACACCGGGGAGCTGTTTTTT.

In the case of this clone: The sample contains more than one DNA sequence encoding this CDR3. The V and J genes are TRBV4-2 and TRBJ2-1; 14 nucleotides agree with TRBD2. Germline lookup yields CDR1 LGHNA and CDR2 YNFKEQ. This CDR3 has 15 residues. Trimming at V came to 5 bases and at J to 5 bases, leaving 2 bases not matched to a gene. CDR3 bases: TGTGCCAGCAGCTTGACTAGCGGGGGGGACAATGAGCAGTTCTTC. This encodes CASSLTSGGDNEQFF.